These 5 T cell receptor beta chains share one sample of origin, sequenced in a study of CD8 T cells in ankylosing spondylitis (dated by TCRdb to about 2017). The library was obtained by 5' RACE. The sequencer was an Illumina HiSeq 2500. TCRdb reworked the public reads: Q25 trimming with fastp, MiXCR clone assembly, productive beta chains retained. Rows with one shared CDR3 protein collapse into an entry with the most common genes and DNA. Counted in this sample were approximately 210,000 distinct CDR3 sequences; 9.5% to 15% of them appeared once. The top ten constitute 16% of the sample. The sample comprised blood, either unsorted or a sorted T cell fraction (not recorded which). These TCRs come from a male donor with ankylosing spondylitis or in good health (not recorded which).

This clonotype turned up a few times. The rearrangement uses TRBV20-1 and TRBJ2-3; D not resolved. The CDR3 consists of 12 residues. V was trimmed by 3 bases and J by 3 bases, leaving 7 bases between them. CDR1 DFQATT and CDR2 SNEGSKA come from the germline V gene (reference sequence). The CDR3 nucleotides are TGCAGTGCTAGTATCCGGACAGATACGCAGTATTTT. Translating gives CSASIRTDTQYF.

This clonotype was detected a few times. The rearrangement joins TRBV7-8 to TRBJ2-3; a possible D gene is TRBD1 (6 bases). Per germline, CDR1 SGHVS and CDR2 FQNEAQ. This CDR3 has 18 residues. Trimming left V 1 base short and J 2 bases short, with 19 bases between. The CDR3 reads CASSLDRDDPRATDTQYF. The CDR3 region has the DNA TGTGCCAGCAGCTTAGACAGGGACGACCCCCGGGCCACAGATACGCAGTATTTT.

The V and J genes are TRBV12-3 or TRBV12-4 and TRBJ1-3; 7 bases are a match to TRBD1. V lost 5 bases, J lost 7 bases, and 11 bases stayed unmatched. The CDR3 covers 15 residues. CDR3 protein: CASSTPFTGENTIYF. The CDR3 bases are TGTGCCAGCAGTACTCCCTTCACAGGGGAGAACACCATATATTTT.

The DNA of the CDR3 is TGTGCCTGGATAGCTACTGAAGCTTTCTTT. It encodes CAWIATEAFF. The J gene is TRBJ1-1, the V gene TRBV30; no firm D call. The V and J ends lost 4 bases and 5 bases respectively, with 5 bases between them. Germline-derived CDR1 and CDR2 are GTSNPN and SVGIG (reference sequence). This CDR3 has 10 amino acids.

This clonotype has only a few counts. The chain uses TRBV5-6 and TRBJ1-1; D remains ambiguous. Trimming removed 0 bases at V and 1 base at J, with 10 bases between. Germline loops: CDR1 SGHDT, CDR2 YYEEEE. CDR3 length: 15 residues. The CDR3 DNA sequence: TGTGCCAGCAGCTTGGCTGGACGGGGGAACACTGAAGCTTTCTTT. Translation: CASSLAGRGNTEAFF. Based on the CDR3 plus reference TRBV5-6 and TRBJ1-1, the full variable domain is DAGVTQSPTHLIKTRGQQVTLRCSPKSGHDTVSWYQQALGQGPQFIFQYYEEEERQRGNFPDRFSGHQFPNYSSELNVNALLLGDSALYLCASSLAGRGNTEAFFGQGTRLTVV.